This T cell receptor (beta chain) derives from a study of T-cell reconstitution after alpha-beta-depleted transplantation in children. This clonotype was seen more than once but under ten times. Preparation of the TCRbeta library was carried out with unique molecular identifiers. Each CDR3 protein is one row after TCRdb ran MiXCR on the PCR reads. The sample contains about 690,000 distinct CDR3 sequences, approximately 17% of which appear only once. The CDR3 length is 12 residues. Germline V gene sequence: CDR1 GTSNPN, CDR2 SVGIG (reference sequence). V was trimmed by 0 bases and J by 6 bases, leaving 8 bases between them.

This specimen was PBMCs from the stem cell graft donor, taken from the stem cell graft. The rearrangement links TRBV30 to TRBJ1-2; maybe TRBD1 (6 bases). This TCR was recovered from a human donor who donated a stem cell graft to a child with acute myeloid leukemia. CDR3 residues: CAWSVGGDGYTF. The CDR3 bases are TGTGCCTGGAGTGTAGGGGGAGATGGCTACACCTTC.